This TCR beta chain emerged from a study of blood T cell repertoires in COVID-19. The CDR3 is 12 residues long. The V end was cut by 5 bases, the J end by 4 bases, with 6 bases between. Per germline, CDR1 LNHDA and CDR2 SQIVND (reference sequence). Sequenced by immunoSEQ multiplex PCR; TCRdb stores in-frame clones only, minus some. The sample carries 200,000 to 250,000 clones, approximately 83% recorded once. The clonotype was recovered from a woman between 45 and 65 years old who had been exposed to COVID-19. The rearrangement joins TRBV19 to TRBJ1-5, with TRBD1 as a possible D gene (5 bases). Material for sequencing was PBMCs or T cells enriched from blood (not recorded which). The CDR3, as DNA: TGTGCCAGTAGTTCAGGGAATCAGCCCCAGCATTTT. Translating it yields CASSSGNQPQHF.